This is a list of T cell receptor beta chains from one sample in a study of T cell responses to AZD1222 COVID-19 vaccine. Sequencing used immunoSEQ multiplex PCR; TCRdb keeps in-frame clones, though not all of them. Here the sample spans tens of thousands of clones, about 90% being singletons. Sequencing was performed on peripheral blood, taken on day 0 of AZD1222 vaccination. The origin of the receptors is an adult in good health. The CDR3 runs from the conserved cysteine through the conserved F or W. Fields, in order: D gene, V gene, clone size, J gene, CDR3 protein, CDR3 DNA. The D gene is left open where the match is weak. Only some rows state a clone size, as once, few, many or a class for expanded clones.

-	TRBV5-1	-	TRBJ2-5	CASSFGGLEETQYF	TGCGCCAGCAGCTTTGGCGGCCTGGAAGAGACCCAGTACTTC
-	TRBV21-1	-	TRBJ1-5	CASPKDRDSNQPQHF	TGTGCCAGCCCCAAGGACAGGGATAGCAATCAGCCCCAGCATTTT
TRBD2	TRBV19	-	TRBJ2-1	CASSITSGAYNEQFF	TGTGCCAGTAGTATCACTAGCGGGGCCTACAATGAGCAGTTCTTC
-	TRBV28	-	TRBJ1-5	CASSLGVDQPQHF	TGTGCCAGCAGTTTAGGTGTCGATCAGCCCCAGCATTTT
TRBD2	TRBV13	-	TRBJ2-7	CASSARTSGNYEQYF	TGTGCCAGCAGCGCCCGGACTAGCGGGAACTACGAGCAGTACTTC
TRBD1	TRBV6-5	-	TRBJ2-5	CASTEGQGAETQYF	TGTGCCAGCACAGAGGGACAGGGGGCTGAGACCCAGTACTTC
TRBD1	TRBV19	once	TRBJ2-6	CASSTRQGSGANVLTF	TGTGCCAGTAGCACAAGACAGGGGTCTGGGGCCAACGTCCTGACTTTC
TRBD1	TRBV10-2	-	TRBJ1-2	CASSETGVRYGYTF	TGCGCCAGCAGCGAGACAGGGGTTAGGTATGGCTACACCTTC
-	TRBV30	once	TRBJ1-4	CAWSGGTPNEKLFF	TGTGCCTGGAGTGGCGGGACACCTAATGAAAAACTGTTTTTT
-	TRBV5-4	once	TRBJ2-6	CASKRFGANVLTF	TGTGCCAGCAAACGGTTTGGGGCCAACGTCCTGACTTTC
TRBD1	TRBV9	-	TRBJ1-2	CASSVDSDRIGYGYTF	TGTGCCAGCAGCGTGGATTCGGACAGGATCGGCTATGGCTACACCTTC
TRBD2	TRBV5-4	-	TRBJ2-3	CASSFGLAGVARTDTQYF	TGTGCCAGCAGCTTTGGACTAGCGGGAGTGGCAAGGACAGATACGCAGTATTTT
-	TRBV27	-	TRBJ2-7	CASSTRLVGYEQYF	TGTGCCAGCAGTACCAGACTAGTGGGGTACGAGCAGTACTTC
-	TRBV5-4	-	TRBJ2-7	CASSSTSSYEQYF	TGTGCCAGCAGCTCTACTAGCAGCTACGAGCAGTACTTC
TRBD2	TRBV19	-	TRBJ2-7	CASSLGLAGGPTYEQYF	TGTGCCAGTAGCTTGGGACTAGCGGGAGGCCCCACCTACGAGCAGTACTTC
-	TRBV4-1	-	TRBJ2-3	CASSQEGGNTDTQYF	TGCGCCAGCAGCCAAGAAGGGGGGAACACAGATACGCAGTATTTT
-	TRBV7-3	-	TRBJ2-7	CASSPEGGKYEQYF	TGTGCCAGCAGCCCGGAAGGCGGGAAGTACGAGCAGTACTTC
-	TRBV7-9	-	TRBJ2-7	CASSLDDTQQYF	TGTGCCAGCAGCTTAGATGACACCCAGCAGTACTTC
-	TRBV10-3	-	TRBJ1-2	CAISESDLGYGYTF	TGTGCCATCAGTGAGTCTGACCTGGGGTATGGCTACACCTTC
-	TRBV18	-	TRBJ2-5	CASSPQSTEETQYF	TGTGCCAGCTCACCCCAATCGACAGAAGAGACCCAGTACTTC
TRBD1	TRBV27	-	TRBJ2-5	CASSYGQGREETQYF	TGTGCCAGTTCTTACGGACAGGGACGGGAAGAGACCCAGTACTTC
-	TRBV5-1	-	TRBJ1-6	CASSPDSDSPLHF	TGCGCCAGCAGCCCTGACAGCGATTCACCCCTCCACTTT
-	TRBV10-1	-	TRBJ1-6	CASSENTGIGSPLHF	TGCGCCAGCAGTGAGAACACAGGGATCGGATCACCCCTCCACTTT
-	TRBV7-8	-	TRBJ1-2	CASSPRGRGEGYTF	TGTGCCAGCAGCCCCCGAGGCAGGGGCGAAGGCTACACCTTC
TRBD2	TRBV19	-	TRBJ2-7	CASSISGSYEQYF	TGTGCCAGTAGTATTAGCGGGAGTTACGAGCAGTACTTC
TRBD1	TRBV28	-	TRBJ1-2	CASSSPPSTGNYGYTF	TGTGCCAGCAGTTCCCCACCCTCGACAGGGAACTATGGCTACACCTTC
TRBD1	TRBV19	-	TRBJ1-2	CASSPGQSRWYGYTF	TGTGCCAGTAGTCCGGGACAGTCCAGGTGGTATGGCTACACCTTC
TRBD1	TRBV15	few	TRBJ2-1	CATSRGQGVDEQFF	TGTGCCACCAGCAGAGGACAGGGGGTCGATGAGCAGTTCTTC
TRBD2	TRBV2	-	TRBJ2-1	CASSDFTSGRGQGLYNEQFF	TGTGCCAGCAGTGACTTTACTAGCGGGAGAGGCCAAGGGCTCTACAATGAGCAGTTCTTC
-	TRBV7-3	-	TRBJ2-1	CASSRTDGEQFF	TGTGCCAGCAGCCGAACAGACGGTGAGCAGTTCTTC
TRBD1	TRBV11-3	-	TRBJ2-1	CASSMGQGYNEQFF	TGTGCCAGCAGCATGGGACAGGGCTACAATGAGCAGTTCTTC
-	TRBV7-9	-	TRBJ1-1	CASSLELNTEAFF	TGTGCCAGCAGCTTAGAGCTGAACACTGAAGCTTTCTTT